The rows below give T cell receptor beta chains drawn from one sample of a study of T cell changes during pregnancy in multiple sclerosis. Data came from immunoSEQ multiplex PCR; TCRdb stores just in-frame clones and leaves some out. The table records about 68,000 clones, around nine tenths of them present only once. This specimen consisted of peripheral blood, obtained after pregnancy. The receptors come from a female donor in good health, enrolled as a control in a pregnancy study. Both conserved end residues are part of each CDR3. D genes are given only for firm matches. Where a row states a size, it is once, few, many or the class of an expanded clone; other rows omit it.

TRBV14	TRBJ2-1	NA	TRBD2	CASSQGLAGALSYNEQFF	TGTGCCAGCAGCCAGGGACTAGCGGGGGCCCTCTCCTACAATGAGCAGTTCTTC
TRBV5-4	TRBJ1-4	NA	NA	CASAPAGGANEKLFF	TGTGCCAGCGCCCCGGCGGGGGGTGCTAATGAAAAACTGTTTTTT
TRBV28	TRBJ2-7	NA	NA	CASSGQGGSYEQYF	TGTGCCAGCAGTGGGCAGGGTGGTAGCTACGAGCAGTACTTC
TRBV11-2	TRBJ2-5	NA	NA	CASSLGTLQETQYF	TGTGCCAGCAGCTTGGGGACACTTCAAGAGACCCAGTACTTC
TRBV27	TRBJ2-1	NA	NA	CASSLGTGSYNEQFF	TGTGCCAGCAGTTTAGGTACAGGGTCATACAATGAGCAGTTCTTC
TRBV6-5	TRBJ1-2	NA	NA	CASSYSSISVDGYTF	TGTGCCAGCAGTTACTCGAGCATCTCGGTTGATGGCTACACCTTC
TRBV5-4	TRBJ2-7	once	NA	CASSLGMGGGSYEQYF	TGTGCCAGCAGCTTGGGGATGGGAGGGGGGTCCTACGAGCAGTACTTC
TRBV5-4	TRBJ1-3	NA	NA	CASSLGQQITGNTIYF	TGTGCCAGCAGCTTGGGACAGCAGATCACCGGAAACACCATATATTTT
TRBV28	TRBJ1-2	NA	NA	CASKEGVNYGYTF	TGTGCCAGCAAGGAGGGAGTTAACTATGGCTACACCTTC
TRBV4-3	TRBJ2-3	NA	NA	CASSQGGHNTDTQYF	TGCGCCAGCAGCCAAGGGGGACACAACACAGATACGCAGTATTTT
TRBV10-3	TRBJ2-1	NA	TRBD2	CAISAPGTSGSQYNEQFF	TGTGCCATCAGTGCCCCCGGGACTAGCGGGAGCCAATACAATGAGCAGTTCTTC
TRBV6-1	TRBJ1-5	NA	NA	CASRRGGNQPQHF	TGTGCCAGCAGGAGGGGAGGTAATCAGCCCCAGCATTTT
TRBV5-1	TRBJ2-7	NA	TRBD2	CASSLDSGGTYEQYF	TGCGCCAGCAGCTTGGATAGCGGGGGTACCTACGAGCAGTACTTC
TRBV18	TRBJ2-5	once	TRBD1	CASSHGTEVQETQYF	TGTGCCAGCTCACACGGGACAGAAGTCCAAGAGACCCAGTACTTC
TRBV2	TRBJ2-1	NA	NA	CASSEGLGGNEQFF	TGTGCCAGCAGTGAAGGTTTGGGGGGCAATGAGCAGTTCTTC
TRBV19	TRBJ1-6	NA	NA	CASRTDLREPLHF	TGTGCCAGCCGAACGGACCTCCGGGAACCCCTCCACTTT
TRBV13	TRBJ1-2	NA	NA	CASSLGPLRGEVSDYGYTF	TGTGCCAGCAGCTTAGGCCCACTCAGGGGTGAGGTCTCGGACTATGGCTACACCTTC
TRBV19	TRBJ2-5	NA	TRBD1	CASSIDLLAGTGQETQYF	TGTGCCAGTAGTATAGATCTATTGGCGGGGACAGGGCAAGAGACCCAGTACTTC
TRBV5-1	TRBJ2-7	NA	TRBD2	CASSFGTSGLSYEQYF	TGCGCCAGCAGCTTTGGGACTAGCGGGTTATCCTACGAGCAGTACTTC
TRBV28	TRBJ1-5	NA	TRBD1	CASSLTGEGQPQHF	TGTGCCAGCAGTCTGACAGGGGAAGGTCAGCCCCAGCATTTT
TRBV6-5	TRBJ2-3	NA	TRBD2	CASSWTSGGAIDTQYF	TGTGCCAGCAGTTGGACTAGCGGGGGGGCGATAGATACGCAGTATTTT
TRBV9	TRBJ2-5	NA	TRBD2	CASSVLLAEETQYF	TGTGCCAGCAGCGTACTCCTAGCGGAAGAGACCCAGTACTTC
TRBV30	TRBJ1-5	NA	NA	CAWSLGDGLGPYSNQPQHF	TGTGCCTGGAGTCTAGGTGATGGGTTAGGCCCGTATAGCAATCAGCCCCAGCATTTT
TRBV20-1	TRBJ2-7	NA	NA	CSARNDYEQYF	TGCAGTGCCCGAAACGACTACGAGCAGTACTTC
TRBV27	TRBJ1-6	NA	NA	CASKTQGKGTPLHF	TGTGCCAGCAAAACTCAGGGAAAAGGGACACCCCTCCACTTT
TRBV5-1	TRBJ1-1	NA	TRBD1	CASSLGQGWGNTEAFF	TGCGCCAGCAGCTTAGGACAGGGGTGGGGGAACACTGAAGCTTTCTTT
TRBV27	TRBJ2-5	NA	TRBD2	CASSNLLGGEETQYF	TGTGCCAGCAGCAACCTCCTCGGGGGGGAAGAGACCCAGTACTTC
TRBV7-3	TRBJ2-1	NA	NA	CASSRVGRPEQFF	TGTGCCAGCAGCCGGGTGGGGAGGCCTGAGCAGTTCTTC
TRBV19	TRBJ1-5	NA	NA	CASSMGGVNQPQHF	TGTGCCAGTAGTATGGGAGGGGTAAATCAGCCCCAGCATTTT
TRBV30	TRBJ2-5	once	TRBD2	CAWSVTGGATQYF	TGTGCCTGGAGTGTCACGGGAGGAGCGACCCAGTACTTC
TRBV30	TRBJ1-5	NA	NA	CAWSVQNNQPQHF	TGTGCCTGGAGTGTCCAGAACAATCAGCCCCAGCATTTT
TRBV7-8	TRBJ2-3	once	NA	CASSLSGSGTDTQYF	TGTGCCAGCAGCTTAAGTGGGAGTGGAACAGATACGCAGTATTTT
TRBV7-2	TRBJ1-3	NA	NA	CASSLEPRGANTIYF	TGTGCCAGCAGCCTTGAACCCCGTGGAGCTAACACCATATATTTT
TRBV27	TRBJ2-3	NA	TRBD2	CASSSRAGGPTDTQYF	TGTGCCAGCAGTTCTAGAGCGGGAGGACCCACAGATACGCAGTATTTT
TRBV29-1	TRBJ2-3	once	NA	CSVEDRRQRTDTQYF	TGCAGCGTTGAAGATAGGAGACAGCGCACAGATACGCAGTATTTT
TRBV7-2	TRBJ1-2	NA	NA	CASSFAGSYGYTF	TGTGCCAGCAGCTTCGCGGGGTCCTATGGCTACACCTTC
TRBV5-1	TRBJ2-3	NA	TRBD2	CASSSNGGAGDTQYF	TGCGCCAGCAGCTCCAACGGGGGGGCGGGGGATACGCAGTATTTT
TRBV7-9	TRBJ2-3	once	TRBD2	CASSLRLAQGFTDTQYF	TGTGCCAGCAGCCTTAGACTAGCTCAAGGCTTCACAGATACGCAGTATTTT
TRBV7-9	TRBJ1-4	NA	NA	CASSLQGGGEKLFF	TGTGCCAGCAGCCTCCAGGGAGGAGGTGAAAAACTGTTTTTT
TRBV28	TRBJ1-3	NA	NA	CASSFGVNTIYF	TGTGCCAGCAGTTTCGGGGTTAACACCATATATTTT
TRBV29-1	TRBJ2-2	once	NA	CSVVAGGELFF	TGCAGCGTTGTGGCCGGGGGGGAGCTGTTTTTT
TRBV4-1	TRBJ1-1	NA	TRBD1	CASSHQGQGSLGTEAFF	TGCGCCAGCAGCCACCAGGGACAGGGAAGTTTGGGGACTGAAGCTTTCTTT
TRBV19	TRBJ1-1	NA	NA	CASSIVPGDPEAFF	TGTGCCAGTAGTATAGTACCAGGGGACCCTGAAGCTTTCTTT
TRBV11-2	TRBJ2-7	NA	TRBD1	CASSLVVGQGYEQYF	TGTGCCAGCAGCTTAGTTGTGGGACAGGGATACGAGCAGTACTTC
TRBV29-1	TRBJ2-3	NA	TRBD2	CSVGTSGRSGTDTQYF	TGCAGCGTGGGGACTAGCGGGAGGTCCGGCACAGATACGCAGTATTTT
TRBV29-1	TRBJ2-2	NA	NA	CSVDGQSNTGELFF	TGCAGCGTTGATGGGCAGTCGAACACCGGGGAGCTGTTTTTT
TRBV6-5	TRBJ2-1	NA	NA	CATLVRGSNEQFF	TGTGCCACCCTCGTTCGGGGGTCCAATGAGCAGTTCTTC
TRBV25-1	TRBJ2-1	NA	NA	CASTGYNEQFF	TGTGCCAGCACGGGGTACAATGAGCAGTTCTTC
TRBV5-1	TRBJ2-3	NA	TRBD2	CASSPNSGASADTQYF	TGCGCCAGCAGCCCCAATAGCGGGGCTAGCGCAGATACGCAGTATTTT
TRBV5-6	TRBJ2-5	NA	TRBD2	CASSFGRGTQYF	TGTGCCAGCAGCTTCGGGAGGGGGACCCAGTACTTC
TRBV18	TRBJ1-2	NA	TRBD1	CASSPGQGATGYGYTF	TGTGCCAGCTCACCGGGACAGGGGGCGACGGGGTATGGCTACACCTTC
TRBV7-6	TRBJ2-1	NA	TRBD2	CASSLALTSGSPNEQFF	TGTGCCAGCAGCTTAGCCCTGACTAGCGGGAGTCCCAATGAGCAGTTCTTC
TRBV10-3	TRBJ2-1	NA	TRBD2	CAISTSGVSYNEQFF	TGTGCCATCAGTACTAGCGGGGTATCCTACAATGAGCAGTTCTTC